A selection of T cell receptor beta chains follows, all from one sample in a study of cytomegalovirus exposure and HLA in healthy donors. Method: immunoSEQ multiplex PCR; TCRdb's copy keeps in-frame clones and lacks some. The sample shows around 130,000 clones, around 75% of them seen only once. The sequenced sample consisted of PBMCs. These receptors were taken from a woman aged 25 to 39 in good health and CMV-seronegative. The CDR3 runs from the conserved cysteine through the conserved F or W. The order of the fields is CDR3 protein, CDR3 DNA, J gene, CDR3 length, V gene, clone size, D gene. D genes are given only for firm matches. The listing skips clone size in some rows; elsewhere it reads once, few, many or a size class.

CDR3aa: CASKRLAGDNEQFF
CDR3nt: TGTGCCAGCAAAAGACTAGCGGGAGACAATGAGCAGTTCTTC
j_gene: TRBJ2-1
len: 14
v_gene: TRBV2
abundance: -
d_gene: TRBD2

CDR3aa: CASSVGADSTDTQYF
CDR3nt: TGTGCCAGCAGCGTAGGGGCAGACAGCACAGATACGCAGTATTTT
j_gene: TRBJ2-3
len: 15
v_gene: TRBV9
abundance: -
d_gene: -

CDR3aa: CATLGAGTTNYGYTF
CDR3nt: TGTGCCACCCTCGGGGCTGGGACAACTAACTATGGCTACACCTTC
j_gene: TRBJ1-2
len: 15
v_gene: TRBV7-9
abundance: -
d_gene: -

CDR3aa: CASKLMRTGELFF
CDR3nt: TGTGCCAGTAAGCTTATGAGGACCGGGGAGCTGTTTTTT
j_gene: TRBJ2-2
len: 13
v_gene: TRBV19
abundance: -
d_gene: -

CDR3aa: CASSEKGQGAGETQYF
CDR3nt: TGTGCCAGCAGTGAAAAGGGTCAGGGGGCAGGAGAGACCCAGTACTTC
j_gene: TRBJ2-5
len: 16
v_gene: TRBV2
abundance: -
d_gene: TRBD1

CDR3aa: CASSLSAGNQETQYF
CDR3nt: TGCGCCAGCAGCTTGTCAGCGGGGAACCAAGAGACCCAGTACTTC
j_gene: TRBJ2-5
len: 15
v_gene: TRBV5-1
abundance: -
d_gene: TRBD2

CDR3aa: CSSSFEASVSEQFF
CDR3nt: TGTTCCAGCAGCTTCGAGGCTAGCGTCAGTGAGCAGTTCTTC
j_gene: TRBJ2-1
len: 14
v_gene: TRBV7-9
abundance: once
d_gene: -

CDR3aa: CASTEGQGRSRGYTF
CDR3nt: TGTGCCAGCACCGAGGGACAGGGCCGGTCGCGGGGCTACACCTTC
j_gene: TRBJ1-2
len: 15
v_gene: TRBV6-6
abundance: -
d_gene: TRBD1

CDR3aa: CASGRDHTYEQYF
CDR3nt: TGTGCCAGCGGCCGGGATCATACCTACGAGCAGTACTTC
j_gene: TRBJ2-7
len: 13
v_gene: TRBV6-5
abundance: few
d_gene: -

CDR3aa: CASRPLGNTGELFF
CDR3nt: TGTGCCAGCAGGCCACTAGGGAACACCGGGGAGCTGTTTTTT
j_gene: TRBJ2-2
len: 14
v_gene: TRBV6-5
abundance: -
d_gene: -

CDR3aa: CASSQDLHDTQYF
CDR3nt: TGTGCCAGCAGCCAAGACTTACACGATACGCAGTATTTT
j_gene: TRBJ2-3
len: 13
v_gene: TRBV7-6
abundance: few
d_gene: -

CDR3aa: CASSFGLAENIQYF
CDR3nt: TGTGCCAGCAGCTTCGGGCTAGCGGAAAACATTCAGTACTTC
j_gene: TRBJ2-4
len: 14
v_gene: TRBV7-8
abundance: -
d_gene: TRBD2

CDR3aa: CASSSLDPRFGGANVLTF
CDR3nt: TGCGCCAGCAGTTCCTTAGACCCGAGGTTTGGTGGGGCCAACGTCCTGACTTTC
j_gene: TRBJ2-6
len: 18
v_gene: TRBV5-1
abundance: -
d_gene: -

CDR3aa: CASSPRAGFKEETQYF
CDR3nt: TGTGCCAGCAGCCCCAGGGCGGGGTTTAAGGAGGAGACCCAGTACTTC
j_gene: TRBJ2-5
len: 16
v_gene: TRBV7-9
abundance: -
d_gene: -

CDR3aa: CAWRMPGYEKLFF
CDR3nt: TGTGCCTGGAGAATGCCAGGGTACGAAAAACTGTTTTTT
j_gene: TRBJ1-4
len: 13
v_gene: TRBV30
abundance: few
d_gene: -

CDR3aa: CAWTSGGDEQFF
CDR3nt: TGTGCCTGGACTAGCGGGGGGGATGAGCAGTTCTTC
j_gene: TRBJ2-1
len: 12
v_gene: TRBV30
abundance: -
d_gene: TRBD2

CDR3aa: CASSLGGTGGTDTQYF
CDR3nt: TGTGCCAGCAGCTTAGGAGGGACAGGGGGCACAGATACGCAGTATTTT
j_gene: TRBJ2-3
len: 16
v_gene: TRBV7-8
abundance: -
d_gene: TRBD1